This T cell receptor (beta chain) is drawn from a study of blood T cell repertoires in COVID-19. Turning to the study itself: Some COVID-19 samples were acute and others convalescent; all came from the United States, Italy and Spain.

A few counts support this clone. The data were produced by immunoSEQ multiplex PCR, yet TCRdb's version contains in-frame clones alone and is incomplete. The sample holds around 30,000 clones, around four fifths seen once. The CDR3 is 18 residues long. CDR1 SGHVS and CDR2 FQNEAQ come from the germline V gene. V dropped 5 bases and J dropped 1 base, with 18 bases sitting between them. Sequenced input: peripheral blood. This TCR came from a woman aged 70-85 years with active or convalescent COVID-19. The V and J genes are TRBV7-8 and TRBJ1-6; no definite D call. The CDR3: CASSQVSGAGSYNSPLHF. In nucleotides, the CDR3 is TGTGCCAGCAGCCAGGTATCTGGAGCGGGATCCTATAATTCACCCCTCCACTTT.